These 3 T cell receptor beta chains share one sample of origin, sequenced in a study of T cell changes during pregnancy in multiple sclerosis. Libraries were prepared by immunoSEQ multiplex PCR; TCRdb keeps only in-frame clonotypes and omits some of them. The data contain 60,000 or so clones, 75% to 90% of them singletons. The sequences come from peripheral blood, collected in the first trimester of pregnancy. The receptor set was obtained from a female donor in good health, enrolled as a control in a pregnancy study.

DNA of the CDR3: TGTGCCAGCAGCACCAGAGAGACCCAGTACTTC. Its translation: CASSTRETQYF. The V and J genes are TRBV7-2 and TRBJ2-5; D is unclear. V was shortened by 5 bases and J by 4 bases, with 5 bases between the two germline ends. The germline V gene has CDR1 SGHTA and CDR2 FQGNSA. CDR3 length: 11 amino acids. Full variable domain (missing parts from reference TRBV7-2 and TRBJ2-5): GAGVSQSPSNKVTEKGKDVELRCDPISGHTALYWYRQSLGQGLEFLIYFQGNSAPDKSGLPSDRFSAERTGGSVSTLTIQRTQQEDSAVYLCASSTRETQYFGPGTRLLVL.

This chain joins TRBV25-1 and TRBJ1-1; TRBD1 aligns across 7 bases. In germline, CDR1 is MGHDK, CDR2 SYGVNS. The CDR3 has 14 amino acids. Trimming cost V 6 bases and J 1 base; bases outside gene matches: 5. The CDR3 loop is CASRGTAGNTEAFF. The CDR3 DNA reads TGTGCCAGCAGGGGGACAGCCGGGAACACTGAAGCTTTCTTT.

V usage is TRBV4-3 and J usage is TRBJ1-5; D may be TRBD1 (5 bases). CDR3 length: 15 amino acids. Trimming removed 0 bases at V and 7 bases at J, with 13 bases between. The germline V gene has CDR1 LGHNA and CDR2 YSLEER. CDR3 nucleotide sequence: TGCGCCAGCAGCCAAGATAGGCTGGGGGGGCAGCCCCAGCATTTT. Translating it yields CASSQDRLGGQPQHF.